The clone carrying this TCR beta chain was seen once. Its antigen is undetermined. Generated by immunoSEQ multiplex PCR, the TCRdb table keeps only in-frame clones and is missing some. The sample yields around 65,000 clones, less than 95% seen once. This specimen comes from a study of OX40 agonist ivuxolimab in advanced cancers. Study summary: Recorded diagnoses for dose-escalation patients were hepatocellular carcinoma, melanoma, renal cell or head and neck cancer. Subjects had a mean age of roughly 60 years, with a range of 23 to 79; roughly 80% were male. Findings and limits, study-wide: Among the nonresponders, some also had low normalized T-cell clonal expansion. More expanded clones were seen, on average, in CD8+ T cells than in CD4+.

V lost 2 bases to trimming and J lost 8 bases; unmatched junction nucleotides: 19. The CDR3 contains 19 residues. The germline CDR1 and CDR2 sequences are SGHVS and FNYEAQ. The TCR originated in an adult with an advanced solid tumor such as melanoma, head and neck, liver or kidney cancer. This chain connects TRBV7-6 to TRBJ2-1, with 9 bases fitting TRBD2. Sequencing used CD4+ or CD8+ T cells sorted from blood, obtained in a trial of the OX40 agonist ivuxolimab. The CDR3 loop is CASSLREPGVVRLADEQFF. The CDR3 bases are TGTGCCAGCAGCTTAAGAGAGCCCGGGGTCGTGAGACTAGCGGATGAGCAGTTCTTC.